These 14 T cell receptor beta chains were sequenced from one sample in a study of blood T cell repertoires in COVID-19. Clones were read by immunoSEQ multiplex PCR, and TCRdb kept only the in-frame ones, dropping some. This sample has about 180,000 clones; approximately 87% occur once, and the top ten carry just under 2.5%. Specimen: peripheral blood. These receptors were taken from a man aged 35 to 55 with active or convalescent COVID-19.

The chain uses TRBV4-2 and TRBJ2-1; D call uncertain. Trimming took 0 bases from V and 10 from J, leaving 7 bases between them. Germline CDR1 and CDR2: LGHNA and YNFKEQ. The length of the CDR3 is 12 residues. The CDR3 coding sequence is TGTGCCAGCAGCCAAGATTTCCGGGAGCAGTTCTTC. The encoded protein is CASSQDFREQFF.

This chain joins TRBV9 and TRBJ2-2; 8 bases are a match to TRBD1. Unmatched junction bases numbered 10, after V lost 0 bases and J lost 6 bases. Germline CDR1 reads SGDLS; CDR2 reads YYNGEE. CDR3 length: 17 residues. The CDR3 protein is CASSVGMRQGAPGELFF. As DNA, the CDR3 is TGTGCCAGCAGCGTAGGGATGAGGCAGGGGGCGCCCGGGGAGCTGTTTTTT.

The chain combines TRBV7-9 with TRBJ2-7; a weak D match, TRBD1 (6 bases). Trimming removed 4 bases from V and 7 bases from J, with 20 bases in between. Germline loops: CDR1 SEHNR, CDR2 FQNEAQ (reference sequence). The CDR3 has 15 residues. CDR3 sequence reads: CASSSAGQGKEEQYF. The CDR3 DNA follows: TGTGCCAGCAGCTCGGCTGGGCAGGGGAAAGAGGAGCAGTACTTC.

The chain recombines TRBV11-3 with TRBJ2-7; the match to TRBD2 covers 8 bases. CDR1 and CDR2 from the germline V gene are SGHNT and YENEEA. The CDR3 runs to 16 residues. With V trimmed by 1 base and J by 3 bases, 8 bases remained unmatched. The CDR3, as DNA: TGTGCCAGCAGCTTAGCGGGGGGGCCAGACTGCTACGAGCAGTACTTC. It is translated as CASSLAGGPDCYEQYF.

The chain uses TRBV6-2 or TRBV6-3 and TRBJ1-2, with D unresolved. The CDR3 contains 13 residues. CDR1 is MNHEY, CDR2 SVGEGT, per germline. The V end was cut by 2 bases, the J end by 3 bases, with 7 bases between. The CDR3: CASSYGPYYGYTF. CDR3 nucleotide sequence: TGTGCCAGCAGTTACGGCCCATACTATGGCTACACCTTC.

The chain recombines TRBV7-2 with TRBJ2-1; D is unresolved. V was cut by 1 base and J by 1 base, with 8 bases left in between. In germline, CDR1 is SGHTA, CDR2 FQGNSA. The CDR3 contains 15 residues. The CDR3 bases are TGTGCCAGCAGCTTAGACCTTCTATCCTACAATGAGCAGTTCTTC. It yields the protein CASSLDLLSYNEQFF.

The chain couples TRBV2 to TRBJ1-1, with D unclear. CDR1 is SNHLY, CDR2 FYNNEI, per germline. The CDR3 totals 11 residues. V dropped 4 bases and J dropped 5 bases, with 5 bases sitting between them. Here the CDR3 reads CASSAVTEAFF. The CDR3 DNA is TGTGCCAGCAGTGCCGTTACTGAAGCTTTCTTT.

The chain joins TRBV5-5 to TRBJ1-5, with D possibly matching TRBD1 (6 bases). This CDR3 contains 14 residues. Germline lookup yields CDR1 SGHKS and CDR2 YYEKEE (reference sequence). V lost 4 bases and J lost 5, with 13 bases in between. CDR3 in DNA: TGTGCCAGCAGCCAGGACAGCCGAGATCAGCCCCAGCATTTT. This sequence encodes CASSQDSRDQPQHF.

This sequence joins TRBV5-1 and TRBJ1-4; 8 bases are shared with TRBD1. The germline gives CDR1 SGHRS, CDR2 YFSETQ. The CDR3 has 16 amino acids. J gave up 7 bases and V 0 bases, and 8 bases lay outside the gene matches. CDR3 sequence reads: CASSLVSRGRGEKLFF. CDR3 coding DNA: TGCGCCAGCAGCTTGGTTTCCAGGGGGCGAGGTGAAAAACTGTTTTTT.

V and J are TRBV5-6 and TRBJ1-2; 7 bases map to TRBD1. Germline loops: CDR1 SGHDT, CDR2 YYEEEE. Unmatched junction bases numbered 9, after V lost 4 bases and J lost 6 bases. The CDR3 totals 14 residues. CDR3 nucleotide sequence: TGTGCCAGCAGCCACATAACAGGGGACCATGGCTACACCTTC. It yields the protein CASSHITGDHGYTF. The full variable domain, in which reference TRBV5-6 and TRBJ1-2 provide the parts outside the CDR3, is DAGVTQSPTHLIKTRGQQVTLRCSPKSGHDTVSWYQQALGQGPQFIFQYYEEEERQRGNFPDRFSGHQFPNYSSELNVNALLLGDSALYLCASSHITGDHGYTFGSGTRLTVV.

This chain links TRBV5-5 with TRBJ2-7; no clear D. V shed 4 bases and J shed 0 bases, with 11 bases lying between them. This CDR3 is built from 14 residues. Germline V lookup: CDR1 SGHKS, CDR2 YYEKEE (reference sequence). CDR3 residues: CASSPIHGSYEQYF. In nucleotides, the CDR3 is TGTGCCAGCAGCCCAATTCACGGCTCCTACGAGCAGTACTTC.

V and J are TRBV9 and TRBJ2-5; unclear D gene. This CDR3 has 12 amino acids. Germline CDR1 and CDR2: SGDLS and YYNGEE. V was shortened by 3 bases and J by 7 bases, with 10 bases between the two germline ends. In nucleotides, the CDR3 is TGTGCCAGCAGCGGATTGCCAGGGACCCAGTACTTC. Its protein is CASSGLPGTQYF.

This chain links TRBV30 with TRBJ2-4; TRBD2 agrees at 10 bases. V lost 2 bases to trimming and J lost 0 bases; unmatched junction nucleotides: 16. The CDR3 extends over 20 amino acids. In germline, CDR1 is GTSNPN, CDR2 SVGIG (reference sequence). The CDR3 DNA sequence: TGTGCCTGGAGTAACGTGGGAGCTAGCGGGAGTCTACTAGCCAAAAACATTCAGTACTTC. This codes for CAWSNVGASGSLLAKNIQYF.

The chain is built from TRBV7-2 and TRBJ2-5; a weak D match, TRBD1 (6 bases). V lost 5 bases, J lost 2 bases, and 15 bases lay in between. The CDR3 runs to 15 residues. Germline V gene data show CDR1 as SGHTA and CDR2 as FQGNSA. Written as DNA, the CDR3 is TGTGCCAGCAGCCCAAGGCCGGGACATCAAGAGACCCAGTACTTC. It specifies CASSPRPGHQETQYF.